This TCR beta chain was obtained from a study of CD8+CD57+ T cells in acquired aplastic anemia (dated 2018 in TCRdb). Context from the whole study: A mean of about 3 ug of DNA, ranging from roughly 0.2 to 27.4 ug, was extracted from sorted CD4+ and CD8+ cells. A CD8+CD57+ expansion meant a frequency higher than the mean frequency seen in healthy subjects. What the study reported, not specific to this receptor: Roughly 30 CD8+ CDR3 sequences were found to be shared between patients and controls, but these sequences appeared to be highly expressed in patients and within the immunodominant clones of the patients. Between patients and healthy controls, no significant difference in CD8+ Simpson's diversity was found (P=0.060).

From its cysteine to its phenylalanine, the CDR3 spans 14 amino acids. Kept here is only the CDR3 DNA, which spans 42 bases and is read in frame from base 1. The CDR1 and CDR2 encoded by the germline V gene are LGHNA and YNFKEQ. About this clonotype: Its antigen is unknown. The junction does not match germline at one end; this may be a read error.

TCR beta VDJ combination and CDR3 sequence profiling used genomic DNA as the template. An Illumina HiSeq 2000 was the platform used for TCR repertoire sequencing. As for the authors' bioinformatics: Repertoires were assessed using TRBV/TRBJ rearrangement plots, CDR3 size and DJ length profiles, and Simpson's diversity index. The most abundant DNA sequence in the deep sequencing data was defined as the immunodominant clone. CDR3 amino acid sequences were screened for sharing across subjects and compared with published repertoires and the VDJdb database. TCRdb's own reprocessing of the public reads used fastp at Q25 and MiXCR and kept productive beta chains. Identical CDR3 proteins give one entry, which carries the most common genes and DNA. The V and J calls and clone size come from TCRdb's table, not from the authors' own analysis. The sample table holds hundreds of thousands of distinct CDR3 sequences, of which around 30% were seen once. Around 0.82% of the sample is in the top ten clones.

Flow cytometry had shown CD8+CD57+ cell expansion in the patients selected for sequencing. Severe acquired aplastic anemia was diagnosed in all patients according to International Study of Aplastic Anemia and Agranulocytosis and Camitta criteria. No therapy had been received by the patients at the time of blood sampling. In the study, sorted CD4+ and CD8+ blood T cells from patients with severe aplastic anemia and from healthy subjects underwent deep sequencing of TCR repertoires. Patients were enrolled under clinicaltrials.gov protocols 00001620, 01623167, 00001397, 00071045, 00081523 and 00961064 in the USA. Ficoll-Paque density gradient centrifugation was used to isolate peripheral blood mononuclear cells. Before DNA was extracted, CD4+ and CD8+ T cells were sorted using either FACS or magnetic beads.

The specimen was sorted CD4+, CD8+, or CD8+CD57+ T cells (not recorded which) from PBMCs. The receptor was isolated from a human donor with aplastic anemia. Recombination connected TRBV4-2 to TRBJ2-2, with an unclear D gene assignment. The DNA sequence is as follows: TGTGCCAGCAACCAAGATTGGGGAACCGGGGAGCTGTTTTTT. The translation is CASNQDWGTGELFF.